This TCR beta chain was captured by sequencing in a study of graft-versus-host responses after intestinal transplantation. As for the study in general: Multivisceral, liver-intestinal, or isolated intestinal transplants were given to recipients. All of the recipients had induction that used anti-thymocyte globulin, then tacrolimus and steroids for around three years. General study points: Circulating GvH clones peaking coincided with falling HvG clones soon after transplant.

Libraries were prepared by immunoSEQ multiplex PCR; TCRdb keeps only in-frame clonotypes and omits some of them. The sample contains 20,000 or so clones, about four fifths of which appear only once. Comments on this clone: What it recognizes is unknown.

This TCR was sampled from a human patient who received an intestinal transplant, so some T cells may come from the graft donor. Sequencing was performed on PBMCs, taken 14 days after transplant.

In DNA, the CDR3 is TGTGCCAGCAGCTTAACGAAGGGACCTCTCGACGAGCAGTACTTC. As protein: CASSLTKGPLDEQYF. The rearrangement links TRBV7-6 to TRBJ2-7, with D possibly called TRBD1 or TRBD2 (5 bases each). The germline CDR1 and CDR2 sequences are SGHVS and FNYEAQ. V lost 2 bases and J lost 5, with 16 bases in between. CDR3 length: 15 amino acids.